The 11 T cell receptor beta chains presented below share a single source sample, sequenced in a study of post-analysis software for immune sequencing data (dated by TCRdb to 2014 to 2015). The study at large found these results: Significantly higher frequencies in patients than in controls were found for about 5 TRBV segments, including TRBV5-6, TRBV5-1 and TRBV20-1.

These TCRs' antigens remain unknown. The library was prepared using PCR. Instrument on record: Illumina HiSeq 2500. To reduce PCR and sequencing biases, unique molecular identifiers were built into the TCR beta cDNA libraries. TCRdb reprocessing: public reads trimmed at Q25 with fastp, clones called with MiXCR, in-frame beta chains kept. One record per CDR3 amino acid sequence lists the most common genes and DNA. The sample table shows 740,000 or so distinct CDR3 sequences, and approximately 57% are seen once. Under 6% of the sample belongs to the ten largest clones. The sequencing sample was made of blood. All receptors derive from a girl aged 5-17 years with multiple sclerosis.

J is TRBJ2-3 and V is TRBV5-1; a possible D gene is TRBD1 (6 bases). The CDR3 loop spans 16 amino acids. Germline CDR1 reads SGHRS; CDR2 reads YFSETQ. Trimming left V 4 bases short and J 0 bases short, with 15 bases between. The CDR3 DNA follows: TGCGCCAGCAGCCATCGGCAGGGACATAGCACAGATACGCAGTATTTT. Its protein product is CASSHRQGHSTDTQYF.

J is TRBJ1-2 and V is TRBV7-8; D unresolved. The CDR3 is 14 amino acids. Trimming pared 5 bases from V and 0 bases from J, leaving 10 bases between. Germline V gives CDR1 SGHVS, CDR2 FQNEAQ. CDR3 bases: TGTGCCAGCAGCCCGGTCACCCCTAACTATGGCTACACCTTC. Translated: CASSPVTPNYGYTF.

The chain is built from TRBV19 and TRBJ2-3; D ambiguous. This CDR3 has 17 amino acids. From germline, CDR1 is LNHDA and CDR2 SQIVND (reference sequence). V was cut by 3 bases and J by 0 bases, with 16 bases left in between. The CDR3 protein is CASSIRRASASTDTQYF. In DNA form, the CDR3 reads TGTGCCAGTAGTATCCGCCGGGCGTCTGCAAGCACAGATACGCAGTATTTT.

The chain recombines TRBV7-8 with TRBJ2-3, with D possibly TRBD1 on 5 matching bases. This CDR3 contains 13 residues. V lost 5 bases to trimming and J lost 7 bases, with 13 bases between them. CDR1 is SGHVS, CDR2 FQNEAQ, per germline. CDR3 loop: CASSEDRQNTQYF. The CDR3 nucleotides read TGTGCCAGCAGCGAAGACAGACAGAATACGCAGTATTTT.

This clonotype turned up a few times. The V call is TRBV20-1, the J call TRBJ2-5, with TRBD1 as a possible D gene (5 bases). TRBJ2-7 matches the DNA end more closely, so the J call is doubtful. CDR3 size: 15 residues. CDR1 is DFQATT and CDR2 is SNEGSKA in the germline V gene (reference sequence). The CDR3 protein is CSARTLLGEPYEQYF. DNA for the CDR3: TGCAGTGCTAGAACCTTATTAGGGGAACCCTACGAGCAGTACTTC.

There are a few counts of this clonotype. Sequence at one end of the junction differs from germline and may be a read error. The chain carries TRBV7-2 and TRBJ2-7; weak D call: TRBD2 (7 bases). Germline-derived CDR1 and CDR2 are SGHTA and FQGNSA. The CDR3 contains 15 residues. The CDR3 nucleotides read TGTGCCAGCAGTCCCCGGGGGGCCCTTACCTACGTGCAGTACTTC. It specifies CASSPRGALTYVQYF.

The chain recombines TRBV5-1 with TRBJ1-2; a weak D match, TRBD1 (5 bases). CDR1 is SGHRS and CDR2 is YFSETQ in the germline V gene. This CDR3 spans 14 amino acids. V lost 1 base and J 4 bases, leaving 11 bases between the germline ends. CDR3: CASSLYPTVYGYTF. The CDR3, as DNA: TGCGCCAGCAGCTTGTACCCGACAGTCTATGGCTACACCTTC. The whole variable domain, filled in from reference TRBV5-1 and TRBJ1-2, reads KAGVTQTPRYLIKTRGQQVTLSCSPISGHRSVSWYQQTPGQGLQFLFEYFSETQRNKGNFPGRFSGRQFSNSRSEMNVSTLELGDSALYLCASSLYPTVYGYTFGSGTRLTVV.

This clonotype was counted once. The junction shows a germline mismatch at one end, possibly a read error. This chain uses TRBV27 with TRBJ1-4, with D maybe TRBD1 (6 bases). The CDR3 runs to 15 residues. Germline values: CDR1 MNHEY, CDR2 SMNVEV (reference sequence). CDR3 DNA: TGTGCCAGCAGTTTGGGGGGCGCGGATAATGAAAAACGGTTTTTT. Its translation is CASSLGGADNEKRFF.

The chain couples TRBV11-2 to TRBJ2-1, with D perhaps matching TRBD2 (6 bases). V lost 6 bases to trimming and J lost 4 bases, with 13 bases between them. The CDR3 sequence is 14 residues long. Looked up from germline, CDR1 is SGHAT and CDR2 is FQNNGV. The CDR3 coding sequence is TGTGCCAGCAGTTGGAGGGGCAGTTACAATGAGCAGTTCTTC. Protein: CASSWRGSYNEQFF.

This clonotype was observed at least ten times. The chain is built from TRBV6-4 and TRBJ2-1; 9 bases are a match to TRBD2. Trimming at V came to 3 bases and at J to 3 bases, leaving 6 bases not matched to a gene. This CDR3 is built from 16 residues. Germline V gives CDR1 MRHNA, CDR2 SNTAGT. CDR3 bases: TGTGCCAGCAGTGATCTGGGCGGGAGGGACTACAATGAGCAGTTCTTC. This encodes CASSDLGGRDYNEQFF.

J is TRBJ2-7 and V is TRBV5-6; TRBD2 matches at 10 bases. Looked up from germline, CDR1 is SGHDT and CDR2 is YYEEEE. The J segment lost 3 bases and the V segment lost 3 bases, leaving 12 bases of the junction unmatched. CDR3 length: 17 residues. CDR3 region: CASSSRQTSGLLYEQYF. CDR3 sequence (DNA): TGTGCCAGCAGCTCCCGACAGACTAGCGGGTTACTCTACGAGCAGTACTTC.